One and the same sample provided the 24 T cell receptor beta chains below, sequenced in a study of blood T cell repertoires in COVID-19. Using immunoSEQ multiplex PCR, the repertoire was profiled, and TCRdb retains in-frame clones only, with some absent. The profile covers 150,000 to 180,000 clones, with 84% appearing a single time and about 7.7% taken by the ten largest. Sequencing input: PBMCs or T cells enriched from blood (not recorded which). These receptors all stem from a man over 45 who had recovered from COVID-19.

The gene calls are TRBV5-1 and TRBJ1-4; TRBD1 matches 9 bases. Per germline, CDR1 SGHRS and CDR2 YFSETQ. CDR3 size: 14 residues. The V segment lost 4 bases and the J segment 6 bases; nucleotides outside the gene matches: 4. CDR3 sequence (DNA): TGCGCCAGCAGCCGGGACAGGGTCGATGAAAAACTGTTTTTT. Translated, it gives CASSRDRVDEKLFF. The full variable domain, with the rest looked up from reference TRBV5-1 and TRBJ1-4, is KAGVTQTPRYLIKTRGQQVTLSCSPISGHRSVSWYQQTPGQGLQFLFEYFSETQRNKGNFPGRFSGRQFSNSRSEMNVSTLELGDSALYLCASSRDRVDEKLFFGSGTQLSVL.

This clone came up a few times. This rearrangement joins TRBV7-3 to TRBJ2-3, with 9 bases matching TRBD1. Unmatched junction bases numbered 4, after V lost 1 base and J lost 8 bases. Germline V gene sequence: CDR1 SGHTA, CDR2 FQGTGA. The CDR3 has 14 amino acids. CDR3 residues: CASSLKGQGGTQYF. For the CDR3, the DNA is TGTGCCAGCAGCTTAAAGGGACAGGGAGGTACGCAGTATTTT.

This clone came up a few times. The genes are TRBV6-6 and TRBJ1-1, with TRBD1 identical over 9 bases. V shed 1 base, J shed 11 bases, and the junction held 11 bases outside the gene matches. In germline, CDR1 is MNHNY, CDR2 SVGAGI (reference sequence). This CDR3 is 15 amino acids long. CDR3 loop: CASSYFTGGGGPAFF. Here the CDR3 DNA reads TGTGCCAGCAGTTACTTTACAGGGGGCGGGGGTCCGGCTTTCTTT.

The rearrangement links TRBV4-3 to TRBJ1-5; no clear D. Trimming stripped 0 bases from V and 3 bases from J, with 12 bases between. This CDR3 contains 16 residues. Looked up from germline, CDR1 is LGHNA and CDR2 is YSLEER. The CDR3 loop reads CASSQDFAAVNQPQHF. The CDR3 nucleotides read TGCGCCAGCAGCCAAGATTTCGCGGCGGTCAATCAGCCCCAGCATTTT.

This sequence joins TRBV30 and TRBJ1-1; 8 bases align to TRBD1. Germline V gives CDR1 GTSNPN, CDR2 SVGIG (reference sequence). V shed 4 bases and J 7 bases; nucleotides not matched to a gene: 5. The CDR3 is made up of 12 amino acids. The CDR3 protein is CAWNRGASEAFF. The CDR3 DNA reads TGTGCCTGGAACAGGGGGGCCAGTGAAGCTTTCTTT.

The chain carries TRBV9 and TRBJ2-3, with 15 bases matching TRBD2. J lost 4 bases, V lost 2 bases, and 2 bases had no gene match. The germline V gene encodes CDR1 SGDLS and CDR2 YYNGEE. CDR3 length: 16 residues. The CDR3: CASSVGTSGGSDTQYF. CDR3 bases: TGTGCCAGCAGCGTTGGGACTAGCGGGGGGTCAGATACGCAGTATTTT.

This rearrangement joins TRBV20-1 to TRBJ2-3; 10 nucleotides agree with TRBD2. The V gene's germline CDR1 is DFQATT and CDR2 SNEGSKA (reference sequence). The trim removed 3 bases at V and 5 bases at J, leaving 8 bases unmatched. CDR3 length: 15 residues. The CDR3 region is CSASVLAGKGDTQYF. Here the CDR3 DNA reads TGCAGTGCTAGTGTACTAGCGGGAAAGGGAGATACGCAGTATTTT.

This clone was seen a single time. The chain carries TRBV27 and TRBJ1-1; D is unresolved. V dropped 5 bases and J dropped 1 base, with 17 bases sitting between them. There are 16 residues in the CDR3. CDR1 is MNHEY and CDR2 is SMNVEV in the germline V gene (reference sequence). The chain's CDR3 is CASSPLLQKPNTEAFF. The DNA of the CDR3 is TGTGCCAGCAGTCCGCTCCTACAGAAACCGAACACTGAAGCTTTCTTT.

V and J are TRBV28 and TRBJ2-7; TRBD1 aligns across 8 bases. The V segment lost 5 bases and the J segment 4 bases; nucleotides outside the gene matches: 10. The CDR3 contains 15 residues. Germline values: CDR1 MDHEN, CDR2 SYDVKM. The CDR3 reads CASSKPGQVIYEQYF. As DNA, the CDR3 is TGTGCCAGCAGTAAACCGGGACAGGTTATATACGAGCAGTACTTC.

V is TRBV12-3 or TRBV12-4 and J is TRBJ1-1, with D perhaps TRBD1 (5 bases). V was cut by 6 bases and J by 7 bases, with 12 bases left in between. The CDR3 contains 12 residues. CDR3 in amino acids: CASSRDRFEAFF. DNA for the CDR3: TGTGCCAGCAGCCGTGACAGATTTGAAGCTTTCTTT.

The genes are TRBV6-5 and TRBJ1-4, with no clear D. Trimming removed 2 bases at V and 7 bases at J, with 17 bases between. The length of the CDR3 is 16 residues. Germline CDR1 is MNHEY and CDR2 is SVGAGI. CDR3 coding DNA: TGTGCCAGCAGTTACGCCCTAGCGGCTGCGGGTGAAAAACTGTTTTTT. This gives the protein CASSYALAAAGEKLFF.

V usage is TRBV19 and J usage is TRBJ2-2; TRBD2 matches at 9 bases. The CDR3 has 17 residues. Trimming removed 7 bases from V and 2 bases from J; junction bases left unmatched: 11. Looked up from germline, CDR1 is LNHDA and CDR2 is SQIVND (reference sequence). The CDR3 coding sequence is TGTGCCAGTATTCCGAACCGACTAGCGGCTAACACCGGGGAGCTGTTTTTT. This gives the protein CASIPNRLAANTGELFF.

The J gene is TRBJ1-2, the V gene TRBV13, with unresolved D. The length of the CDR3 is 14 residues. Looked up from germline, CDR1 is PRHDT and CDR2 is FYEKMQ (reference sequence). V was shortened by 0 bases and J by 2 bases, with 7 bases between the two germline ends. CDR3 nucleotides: TGTGCCAGCAGCTTAGGTGCGGAGAACTATGGCTACACCTTC. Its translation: CASSLGAENYGYTF. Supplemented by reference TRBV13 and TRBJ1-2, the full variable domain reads AAGVIQSPRHLIKEKRETATLKCYPIPRHDTVYWYQQGPGQDPQFLISFYEKMQSDKGSIPDRFSAQQFSDYHSELNMSSLELGDSALYFCASSLGAENYGYTFGSGTRLTVV.

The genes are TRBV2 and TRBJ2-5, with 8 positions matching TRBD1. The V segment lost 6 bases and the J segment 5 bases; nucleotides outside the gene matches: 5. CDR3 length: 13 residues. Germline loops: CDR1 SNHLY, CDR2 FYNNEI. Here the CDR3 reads CASSQTGVETQYF. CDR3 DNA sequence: TGTGCCAGCAGCCAGACAGGGGTCGAGACCCAGTACTTC. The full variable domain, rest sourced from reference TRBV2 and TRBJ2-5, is EPEVTQTPSHQVTQMGQEVILRCVPISNHLYFYWYRQILGQKVEFLVSFYNNEISEKSEIFDDQFSVERPDGSNFTLKIRSTKLEDSAMYFCASSQTGVETQYFGPGTRLLVL.

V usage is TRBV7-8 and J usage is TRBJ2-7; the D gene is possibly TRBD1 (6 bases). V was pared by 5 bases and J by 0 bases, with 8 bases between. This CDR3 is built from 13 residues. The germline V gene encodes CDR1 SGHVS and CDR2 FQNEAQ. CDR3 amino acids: CASSRTVSYEQYF. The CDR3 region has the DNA TGTGCCAGCAGCCGGACAGTCTCCTACGAGCAGTACTTC.

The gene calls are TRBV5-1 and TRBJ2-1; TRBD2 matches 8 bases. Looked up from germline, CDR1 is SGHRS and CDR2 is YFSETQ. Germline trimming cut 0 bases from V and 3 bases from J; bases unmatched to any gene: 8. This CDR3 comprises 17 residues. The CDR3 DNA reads TGCGCCAGCAGCTTGGGAGCGGGGGCCTACCGCTACAATGAGCAGTTCTTC. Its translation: CASSLGAGAYRYNEQFF.

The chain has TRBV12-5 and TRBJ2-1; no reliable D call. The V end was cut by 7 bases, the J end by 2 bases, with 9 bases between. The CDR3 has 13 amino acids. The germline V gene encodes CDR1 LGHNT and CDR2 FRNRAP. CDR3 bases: TGTGCTAGTGCTCAGACTGCCTACAATGAGCAGTTCTTC. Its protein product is CASAQTAYNEQFF.

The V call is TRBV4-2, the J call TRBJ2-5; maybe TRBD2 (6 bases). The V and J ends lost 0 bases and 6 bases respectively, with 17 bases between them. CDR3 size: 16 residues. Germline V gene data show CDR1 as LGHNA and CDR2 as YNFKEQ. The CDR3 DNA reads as TGTGCCAGCAGCCAAGATAGTCTAGCGAGGAGAAAGACCCAGTACTTC. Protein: CASSQDSLARRKTQYF.

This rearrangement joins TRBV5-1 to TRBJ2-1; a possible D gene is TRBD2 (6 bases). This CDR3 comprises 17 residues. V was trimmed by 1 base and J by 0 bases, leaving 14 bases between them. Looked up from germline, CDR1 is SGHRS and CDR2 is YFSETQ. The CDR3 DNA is TGCGCCAGCAGCTTGTCCGGGACTCTCAGCTCCTACAATGAGCAGTTCTTC. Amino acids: CASSLSGTLSSYNEQFF.

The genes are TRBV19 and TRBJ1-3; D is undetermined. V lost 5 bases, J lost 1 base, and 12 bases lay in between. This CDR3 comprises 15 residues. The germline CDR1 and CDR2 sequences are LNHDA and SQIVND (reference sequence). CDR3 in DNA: TGTGCCAGTAGTCGCGGGGTTCTATCTGGAAACACCATATATTTT. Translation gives CASSRGVLSGNTIYF.

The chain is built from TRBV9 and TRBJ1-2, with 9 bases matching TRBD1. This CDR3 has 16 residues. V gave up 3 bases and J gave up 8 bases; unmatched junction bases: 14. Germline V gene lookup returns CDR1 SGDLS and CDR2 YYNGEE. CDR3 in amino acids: CASSASRPGTGNGYTF. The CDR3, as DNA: TGTGCCAGCAGCGCCTCACGCCCAGGGACAGGGAACGGCTACACCTTC.

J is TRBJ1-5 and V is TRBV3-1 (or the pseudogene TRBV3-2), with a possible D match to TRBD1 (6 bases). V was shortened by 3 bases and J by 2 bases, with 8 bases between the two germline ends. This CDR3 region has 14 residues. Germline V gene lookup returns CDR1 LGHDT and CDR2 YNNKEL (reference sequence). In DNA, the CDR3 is TGTGCCAGCAGCCAGGACAGCGGCAATCAGCCCCAGCATTTT. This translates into CASSQDSGNQPQHF.

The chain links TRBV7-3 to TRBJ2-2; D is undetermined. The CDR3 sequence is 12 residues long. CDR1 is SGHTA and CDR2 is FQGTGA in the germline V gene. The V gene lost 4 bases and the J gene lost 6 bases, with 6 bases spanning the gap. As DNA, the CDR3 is TGTGCCAGCAGCTCCCAGGCCGGGGAGCTGTTTTTT. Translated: CASSSQAGELFF.

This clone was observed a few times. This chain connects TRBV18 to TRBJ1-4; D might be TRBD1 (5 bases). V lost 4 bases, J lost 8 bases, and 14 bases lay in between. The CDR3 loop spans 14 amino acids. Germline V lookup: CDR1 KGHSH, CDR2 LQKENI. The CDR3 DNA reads TGTGCCAGCTCACGGGCAGGGCTGAGAGAAAAACTGTTTTTT. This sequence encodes CASSRAGLREKLFF.